The 26 T cell receptor beta chains below all came from one sample that was sequenced in a study of CD4+ T cells in melanoma. Only in-frame clones appear in the TCRdb table, and some are missing; sequencing was by immunoSEQ multiplex PCR. The sample shows some 21,000 clones, about four fifths of them seen only once. Sequenced: cells from a culture (not recorded whether cultured in vitro). The receptor set was obtained from a human donor with melanoma.

J is TRBJ2-5 and V is TRBV19; maybe TRBD2 (6 bases). The CDR3 covers 14 residues. The V gene lost 8 bases and the J gene lost 2 bases, with 15 bases spanning the gap. CDR1 LNHDA and CDR2 SQIVND come from the germline V gene (reference sequence). The CDR3 sequence: CASGSRAGQETQYF. The CDR3 DNA follows: TGTGCCAGTGGATCGAGGGCGGGGCAAGAGACCCAGTACTTC.

This clone occurred a few times. This chain's CDR3 is CASSPTKTSGNTIYF. CDR3 nucleotides: TGTGCCAGCTCACCCACAAAGACCTCTGGAAACACCATATATTTT. The chain joins TRBV18 to TRBJ1-3; D is undetermined. This CDR3 region has 15 residues. Trimming shortened V by 3 bases and J by 0 bases, and 9 bases separated the two germline ends. Per the germline V gene, CDR1 is KGHSH and CDR2 is LQKENI.

V gene TRBV25-1 combines with J gene TRBJ1-2; D perhaps matches TRBD1 (6 bases). Trimming left V 6 bases short and J 3 bases short, with 14 bases between. The length of the CDR3 is 14 residues. Germline values: CDR1 MGHDK, CDR2 SYGVNS. The CDR3 DNA sequence: TGTGCCAGCAGGGGGGGCCGACGGGACTATGGCTACACCTTC. This encodes CASRGGRRDYGYTF.

The chain recombines TRBV11-2 with TRBJ2-6; D call uncertain. CDR3 size: 17 residues. V dropped 6 bases and J dropped 0 bases, with 15 bases sitting between them. CDR1 is SGHAT and CDR2 is FQNNGV in the germline V gene. As DNA, the CDR3 is TGTGCCAGCAGAGTAGGACGGACCTACTCTGGGGCCAACGTCCTGACTTTC. Translating it yields CASRVGRTYSGANVLTF.

V gene TRBV7-3 combines with J gene TRBJ2-5; D not certain. Germline-derived CDR1 and CDR2 are SGHTA and FQGTGA. Trimming pared 5 bases from V and 3 bases from J, leaving 10 bases between. CDR3 length: 13 amino acids. In DNA form, the CDR3 reads TGTGCCAGCAGCCGTAGTAACGAAGAGACCCAGTACTTC. It codes for CASSRSNEETQYF.

The chain has TRBV7-2 and TRBJ2-3; tentative D call: TRBD2 (5 bases). Trimming stripped 2 bases from V and 3 bases from J, with 12 bases between. CDR1 is SGHTA and CDR2 is FQGNSA in the germline V gene. The CDR3 loop spans 15 amino acids. CDR3 residues: CASSLQRLATDTQYF. CDR3 bases: TGTGCCAGCAGCTTACAGCGGCTAGCTACAGATACGCAGTATTTT.

This chain connects TRBV5-1 to TRBJ2-1; tentatively, D is TRBD2 (5 bases). Germline-derived CDR1 and CDR2 are SGHRS and YFSETQ. Trimming took off 5 bases at V and 9 bases at J, with 9 bases between the two ends. The CDR3 is made up of 11 amino acids. For the CDR3, the DNA is TGCGCCAGCAGGGAAGAGGGTGAGCAGTTCTTC. Protein: CASREEGEQFF.

This clone was seen just once. The chain links TRBV2 to TRBJ1-6; unclear D gene. Germline V lookup: CDR1 SNHLY, CDR2 FYNNEI. This CDR3 region has 13 residues. V was trimmed by 7 bases and J by 7 bases, leaving 11 bases between them. This CDR3 is CASTRQDNSPLHF. CDR3 DNA: TGTGCCAGCACCAGGCAGGACAATTCACCCCTCCACTTT.

The chain has TRBV4-1 and TRBJ1-2; D is unclear. Between the trimmed V and J ends, which lost 0 bases and 4 bases, there was a span of 21 bases. The CDR3 runs to 18 residues. From germline, CDR1 is MGHRA and CDR2 YSYEKL. The CDR3 coding sequence is TGCGCCAGCAGCCAAGATCTCGTAAGGGATCGGGAGGGCTATGGCTACACCTTC. Translating it yields CASSQDLVRDREGYGYTF.

CDR3 bases: TGTGCCAGCTCACCTGGACAGAGACCTGAAAAACTGTTTTTT. Translated, it gives CASSPGQRPEKLFF. The V and J genes are TRBV18 and TRBJ1-4; maybe TRBD1 (6 bases). Germline V CDR1 and CDR2: KGHSH, LQKENI. Trimming shortened V by 3 bases and J by 7 bases, and 12 bases separated the two germline ends. The CDR3 is made up of 14 amino acids.

V is TRBV18 and J is TRBJ2-7, with D perhaps TRBD1 (5 bases). Germline values: CDR1 KGHSH, CDR2 LQKENI. CDR3 size: 14 residues. The V end lost 5 bases, the J end lost 0 bases, and 11 bases lay between the germline ends. This CDR3 reads CASSADSRSYEQYF. The CDR3 nucleotides are TGTGCCAGCTCAGCAGACAGCCGCTCCTACGAGCAGTACTTC.

This clone was recorded once. As DNA, the CDR3 is TGCGCCAGCAGCCGAGATAAGACAGTATTTCATGGCTACACCTTC. It specifies CASSRDKTVFHGYTF. This chain links TRBV5-1 with TRBJ1-2; D might be TRBD1 (5 bases). V lost 4 bases, J lost 6 bases, and 19 bases lay in between. The CDR3 is made up of 15 amino acids. Per germline, CDR1 SGHRS and CDR2 YFSETQ.

J is TRBJ1-5 and V is TRBV7-5; the table names TRBD1, a call not compared with the DNA. TRBV7-5 is reported as a pseudogene. The CDR3 consists of 17 residues. The CDR3 bases are TGTGCCAGAAGCTTAGTTCGACAGTTCAAGGGCAATCAGCCCCAGCATTTT. Translating it yields CARSLVRQFKGNQPQHF.

This chain joins TRBV7-2 and TRBJ1-4; D is uncertain. The germline V gene encodes CDR1 SGHTA and CDR2 FQGNSA. Trimming stripped 2 bases from V and 8 bases from J, with 6 bases between. This CDR3 is 12 amino acids long. CDR3 region: CASSLPQEKLFF. For the CDR3, the DNA is TGTGCCAGCAGCTTACCGCAGGAAAAACTGTTTTTT.

This chain joins TRBV13 and TRBJ1-2; D is ambiguous. The CDR3 runs to 12 residues. The V end was cut by 3 bases, the J end by 6 bases, with 8 bases between. Per germline, CDR1 PRHDT and CDR2 FYEKMQ (reference sequence). DNA of the CDR3: TGTGCCAGCAGCTTTTTGGTCGATGGCTACACCTTC. The encoded protein is CASSFLVDGYTF.

This clone appeared once. This sequence joins TRBV18 and TRBJ1-6; TRBD1 agrees at 8 bases. After removal of 3 bases from V and 5 bases from J, the junction contained 3 bases not matched to a gene. This CDR3 is built from 15 residues. CDR1 KGHSH and CDR2 LQKENI come from the germline V gene. This chain's CDR3 is CASSPSTGDNSPLHF. DNA of the CDR3: TGTGCCAGCTCACCGTCGACAGGGGATAATTCACCCCTCCACTTT.

This clone was detected once. The V and J genes are TRBV21-1 and TRBJ2-3; TRBD2, as called in the table, went unchecked against the DNA. TRBV21-1 is annotated as a pseudogene. The CDR3 length is 15 residues. The CDR3 DNA is TGTGCCATCACCGGGACTAGCGGGGAAGGGGATACGCAGTATTTT. Amino acids: CAITGTSGEGDTQYF.

This chain uses TRBV9 with TRBJ1-3; D might be TRBD1 (5 bases). The ends were cut back, 3 bases at V and 0 bases at J, with 7 bases in the middle. Germline CDR1 SGDLS, CDR2 YYNGEE. The CDR3 covers 14 residues. CDR3 sequence reads: CASSADSSGNTIYF. The CDR3 DNA reads TGTGCCAGCAGCGCAGACAGCTCTGGAAACACCATATATTTT.

This chain joins TRBV9 and TRBJ2-6, with a weak D call TRBD2 (6 bases). V was shortened by 4 bases and J by 0 bases, with 17 bases between the two germline ends. CDR1 is SGDLS, CDR2 YYNGEE, per germline. This CDR3 has 18 residues. The chain's CDR3 is CASSLPGGVGSGANVLTF. The CDR3 bases are TGTGCCAGCAGCCTTCCCGGAGGGGTCGGCTCTGGGGCCAACGTCCTGACTTTC.

This chain links TRBV4-1 with TRBJ2-5; D possibly corresponds to TRBD1 (7 bases). Germline CDR1 reads MGHRA; CDR2 reads YSYEKL. The CDR3 covers 17 residues. Trimming stripped 0 bases from V and 10 bases from J, with 24 bases between. Written as DNA, the CDR3 is TGCGCCAGCAGCCAAGACGTCGGGCAGGGGGGCCTCAACGGCCAGTACTTC. Protein product: CASSQDVGQGGLNGQYF.

This rearrangement joins TRBV29-1 to TRBJ1-1; TRBD1 agrees at 11 bases. This CDR3 comprises 14 residues. Germline V lookup: CDR1 SQVTM, CDR2 ANQGSEA. V trimming: 3 bases; J trimming: 11 bases; junction bases outside the gene matches: 11. The CDR3 DNA sequence: TGCAGCGTTGACCTTGGACAGGGGGCGGTGGTCGCTTTCTTT. Protein product: CSVDLGQGAVVAFF.

The chain carries TRBV11-3 and TRBJ2-2, with 7 bases aligning to TRBD1. The CDR3 contains 14 residues. V lost 5 bases and J lost 4; bases outside the gene matches: 4. Germline CDR1 reads SGHNT; CDR2 reads YENEEA. Written as DNA, the CDR3 is TGTGCCAGCAGCCACAGGGGACGCACCGGGGAGCTGTTTTTT. Residues: CASSHRGRTGELFF.

J is TRBJ2-1 and V is TRBV6-1; D is perhaps TRBD1 (6 bases). The CDR3 runs to 16 residues. In germline, CDR1 is MNHNS, CDR2 SASEGT. V gave up 1 base and J gave up 0 bases, with 10 bases separating them. DNA for the CDR3: TGTGCCAGCAGTGAAGGAACAGGGTCCTCCTACAATGAGCAGTTCTTC. Its protein product is CASSEGTGSSYNEQFF.

The rearrangement joins TRBV5-6 to TRBJ2-4; TRBD2 aligns across 7 bases. V gave up 2 bases and J gave up 5 bases; unmatched junction bases: 4. CDR1 is SGHDT and CDR2 is YYEEEE in the germline V gene. This CDR3 is 14 amino acids long. The CDR3 reads CASSFGGGENIQYF. CDR3 DNA: TGTGCCAGCAGCTTCGGTGGGGGGGAAAACATTCAGTACTTC. Looking up the rest from reference TRBV5-6 and TRBJ2-4 gives the full variable domain: DAGVTQSPTHLIKTRGQQVTLRCSPKSGHDTVSWYQQALGQGPQFIFQYYEEEERQRGNFPDRFSGHQFPNYSSELNVNALLLGDSALYLCASSFGGGENIQYFGAGTRLSVL.

The rearrangement uses TRBV4-1 and TRBJ2-4; tentative D call: TRBD2 (5 bases). CDR3 size: 16 residues. V was shortened by 5 bases and J by 0 bases, with 14 bases between the two germline ends. In germline, CDR1 is MGHRA, CDR2 YSYEKL. The CDR3 coding sequence is TGCGCCAGCAGCGACACGGGGAGCAAAGCCAAAAACATTCAGTACTTC. As protein: CASSDTGSKAKNIQYF.

The chain joins TRBV7-9 to TRBJ2-3; no clear D gene. CDR3 length: 14 residues. V shed 1 base and J shed 2 bases, with 7 bases lying between them. Germline CDR1 is SEHNR and CDR2 is FQNEAQ (reference sequence). The CDR3, as DNA: TGTGCCAGCAGCTTAGGCTTACCCACAGATACGCAGTATTTT. As protein: CASSLGLPTDTQYF.